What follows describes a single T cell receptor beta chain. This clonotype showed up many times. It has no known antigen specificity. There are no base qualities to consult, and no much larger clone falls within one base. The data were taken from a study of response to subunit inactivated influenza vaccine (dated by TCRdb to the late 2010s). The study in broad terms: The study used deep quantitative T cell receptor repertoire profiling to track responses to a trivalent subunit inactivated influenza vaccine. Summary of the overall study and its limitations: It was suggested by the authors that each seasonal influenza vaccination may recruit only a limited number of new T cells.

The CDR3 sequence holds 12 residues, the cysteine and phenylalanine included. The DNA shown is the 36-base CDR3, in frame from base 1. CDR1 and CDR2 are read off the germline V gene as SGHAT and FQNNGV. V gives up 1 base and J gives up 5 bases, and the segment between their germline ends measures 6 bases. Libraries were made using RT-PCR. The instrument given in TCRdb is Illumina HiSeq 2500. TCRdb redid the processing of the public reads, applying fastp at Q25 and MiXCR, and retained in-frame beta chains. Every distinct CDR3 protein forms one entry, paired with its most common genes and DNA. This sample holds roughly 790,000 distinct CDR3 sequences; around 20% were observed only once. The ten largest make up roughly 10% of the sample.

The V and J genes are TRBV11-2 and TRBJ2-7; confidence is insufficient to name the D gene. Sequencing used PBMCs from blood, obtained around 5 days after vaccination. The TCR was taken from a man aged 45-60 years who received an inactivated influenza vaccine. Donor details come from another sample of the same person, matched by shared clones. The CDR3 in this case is CASSLVPNEQYF. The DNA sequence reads TGTGCCAGCAGCTTAGTACCCAACGAGCAGTACTTC.